This TCR beta chain emerged from a study of T cells in localized non-small cell lung cancer. General study results and limits: Adjacent lung exhibited a median of about 56 among the 100 most abundant tumor clones. Uninvolved adjacent lung showed the highest T cell clonality, exceeding tumor. Only one tumor region was sequenced, so heterogeneity remains possible.

V lost 6 bases to trimming and J lost 5 bases; unmatched junction nucleotides: 7. The germline V gene has CDR1 MNHGY and CDR2 SAAAGT. This CDR3 spans 15 amino acids. A few counts support this clone. No antigen is known for it. The table came from immunoSEQ multiplex PCR; TCRdb's copy has only in-frame clones and leaves some out. In the table there are 800 to 900 clones, over 20% of which are singletons. The rearrangement links TRBV6-8 to TRBJ2-3, with 11 bases matching TRBD2. This receptor was taken from a man aged 40 to 70 with stage I squamous cell lung carcinoma. The input for sequencing was lung tumor tissue, taken before any cancer treatment. The CDR3 sequence: CASSRSGGGGDTQYF. The CDR3, as DNA: TGTGCCAGCAGCCGTAGCGGGGGGGGAGGAGATACGCAGTATTTT.